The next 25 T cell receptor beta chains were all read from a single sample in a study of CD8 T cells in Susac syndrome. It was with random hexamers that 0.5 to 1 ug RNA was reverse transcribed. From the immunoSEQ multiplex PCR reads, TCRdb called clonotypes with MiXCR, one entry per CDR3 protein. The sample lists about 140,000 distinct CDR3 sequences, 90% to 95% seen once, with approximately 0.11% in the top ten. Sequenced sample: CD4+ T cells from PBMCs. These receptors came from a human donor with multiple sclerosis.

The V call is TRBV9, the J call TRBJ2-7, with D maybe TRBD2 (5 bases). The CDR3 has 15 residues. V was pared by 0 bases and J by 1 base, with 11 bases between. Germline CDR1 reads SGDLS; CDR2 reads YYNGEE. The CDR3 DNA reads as TGTGCCAGCAGCGTAGTTCCCGGACTTTCCTACGAGCAGTACTTC. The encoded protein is CASSVVPGLSYEQYF.

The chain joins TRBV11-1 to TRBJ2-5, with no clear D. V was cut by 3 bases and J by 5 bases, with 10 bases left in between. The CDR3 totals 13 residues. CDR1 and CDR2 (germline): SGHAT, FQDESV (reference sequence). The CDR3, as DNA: TGTGCCAGCAGCTTCTCCCCCGGGGAGACCCAGTACTTC. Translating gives CASSFSPGETQYF. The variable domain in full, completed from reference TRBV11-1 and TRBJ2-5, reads EAEVAQSPRYKITEKSQAVAFWCDPISGHATLYWYRQILGQGPELLVQFQDESVVDDSQLPKDRFSAERLKGVDSTLKIQPAELGDSAMYLCASSFSPGETQYFGPGTRLLVL.

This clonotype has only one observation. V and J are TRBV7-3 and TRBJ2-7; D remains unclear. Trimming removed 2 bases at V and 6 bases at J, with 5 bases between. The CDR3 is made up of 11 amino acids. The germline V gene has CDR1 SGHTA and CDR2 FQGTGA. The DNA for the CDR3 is TGTGCCAGCAGCTTATTTCCCGAGCAGTACTTC. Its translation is CASSLFPEQYF.

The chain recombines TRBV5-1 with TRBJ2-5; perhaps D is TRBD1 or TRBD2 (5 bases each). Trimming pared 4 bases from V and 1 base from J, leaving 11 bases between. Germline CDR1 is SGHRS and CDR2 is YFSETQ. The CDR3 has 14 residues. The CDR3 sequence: CASSLGTAQETQYF. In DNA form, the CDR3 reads TGCGCCAGCAGCCTCGGGACGGCCCAAGAGACCCAGTACTTC. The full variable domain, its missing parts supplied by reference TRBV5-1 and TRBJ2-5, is KAGVTQTPRYLIKTRGQQVTLSCSPISGHRSVSWYQQTPGQGLQFLFEYFSETQRNKGNFPGRFSGRQFSNSRSEMNVSTLELGDSALYLCASSLGTAQETQYFGPGTRLLVL.

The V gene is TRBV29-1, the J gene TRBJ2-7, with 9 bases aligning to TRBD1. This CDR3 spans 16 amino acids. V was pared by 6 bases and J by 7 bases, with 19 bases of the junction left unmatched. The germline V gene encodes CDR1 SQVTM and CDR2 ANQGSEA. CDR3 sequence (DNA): TGCAGCGTCAGAGGGACAGGGAACGGGCTTAGTGAGGAGCAGTACTTC. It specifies CSVRGTGNGLSEEQYF.

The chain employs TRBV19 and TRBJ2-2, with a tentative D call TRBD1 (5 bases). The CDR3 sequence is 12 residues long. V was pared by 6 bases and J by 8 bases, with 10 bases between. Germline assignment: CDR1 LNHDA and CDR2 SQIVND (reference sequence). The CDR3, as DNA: TGTGCCAGTAGCAGGGTCTGGGGGGAGCTGTTTTTT. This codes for CASSRVWGELFF.

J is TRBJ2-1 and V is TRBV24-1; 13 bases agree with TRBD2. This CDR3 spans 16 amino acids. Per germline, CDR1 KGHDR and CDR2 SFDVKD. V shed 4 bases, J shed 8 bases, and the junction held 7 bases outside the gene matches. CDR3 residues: CATSELGLAGAYEQFF. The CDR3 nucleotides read TGTGCCACCAGTGAACTAGGACTAGCGGGAGCCTATGAGCAGTTCTTC.

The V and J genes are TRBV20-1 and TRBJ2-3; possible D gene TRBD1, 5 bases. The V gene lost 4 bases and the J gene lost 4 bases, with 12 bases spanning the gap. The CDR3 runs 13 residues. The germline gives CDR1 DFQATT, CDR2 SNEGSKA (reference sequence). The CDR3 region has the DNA TGCAGTGCTAAGGCCCAGGGCGCAGATACGCAGTATTTT. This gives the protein CSAKAQGADTQYF.

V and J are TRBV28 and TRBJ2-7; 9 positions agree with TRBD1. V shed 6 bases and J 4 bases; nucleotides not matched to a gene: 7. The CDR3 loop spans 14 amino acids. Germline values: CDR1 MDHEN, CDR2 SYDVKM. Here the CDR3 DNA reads TGTGCCAGCAGGGGGACAGGGTTCGGGTACGAGCAGTACTTC. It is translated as CASRGTGFGYEQYF.

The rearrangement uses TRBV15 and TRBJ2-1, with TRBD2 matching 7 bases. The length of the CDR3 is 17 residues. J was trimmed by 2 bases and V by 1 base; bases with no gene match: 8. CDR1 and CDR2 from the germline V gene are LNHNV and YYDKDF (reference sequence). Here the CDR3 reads CATSRAQLAKPYNEQFF. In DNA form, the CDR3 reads TGTGCCACCAGCAGAGCCCAACTAGCGAAACCCTACAATGAGCAGTTCTTC.

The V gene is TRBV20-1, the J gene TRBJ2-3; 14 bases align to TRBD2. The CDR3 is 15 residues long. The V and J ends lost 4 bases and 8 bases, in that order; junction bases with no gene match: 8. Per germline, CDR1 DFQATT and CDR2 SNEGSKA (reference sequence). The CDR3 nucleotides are TGCAGTGCTACCCTAGGGACTAGCGGGAGCGGTACGCAGTATTTT. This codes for CSATLGTSGSGTQYF.

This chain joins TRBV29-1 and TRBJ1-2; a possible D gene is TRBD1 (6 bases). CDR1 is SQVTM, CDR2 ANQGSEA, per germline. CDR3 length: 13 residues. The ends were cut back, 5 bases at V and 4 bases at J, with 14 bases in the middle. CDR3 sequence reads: CSVLQGLGYGYTF. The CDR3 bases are TGCAGCGTTCTACAGGGTTTGGGCTATGGCTACACCTTC.

The CDR3 DNA follows: TGCTCCCATCCCCCACAGGGGATGCATGGCTACACCTTC. This gives the protein CSHPPQGMHGYTF. This chain joins TRBV20-1 and TRBJ1-2, with TRBD1 identical over 7 bases. The CDR3 totals 13 residues. CDR1 is DFQATT and CDR2 is SNEGSKA in the germline V gene (reference sequence).

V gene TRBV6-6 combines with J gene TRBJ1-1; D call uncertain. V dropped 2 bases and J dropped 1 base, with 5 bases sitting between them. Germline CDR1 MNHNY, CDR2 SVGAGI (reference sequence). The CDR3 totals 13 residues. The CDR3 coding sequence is TGTGCCAGCAGTTACGGAGAGAACACTGAAGCTTTCTTT. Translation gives CASSYGENTEAFF.

For the CDR3, the DNA is TGTGCCAGCGCTGTTCAAATAGAGACCCAGTACTTC. It yields the protein CASAVQIETQYF. This chain joins TRBV2 and TRBJ2-5, with D unclear. The CDR3 has 12 residues. V dropped 8 bases and J dropped 4 bases, with 11 bases sitting between them. Germline CDR1 SNHLY, CDR2 FYNNEI.

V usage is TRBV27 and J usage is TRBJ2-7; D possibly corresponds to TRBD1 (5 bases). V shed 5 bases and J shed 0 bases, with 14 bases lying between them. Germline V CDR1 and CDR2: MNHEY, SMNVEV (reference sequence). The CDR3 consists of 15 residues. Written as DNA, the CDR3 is TGTGCCAGCAGTCCATGGACACGAAGCTCCTACGAGCAGTACTTC. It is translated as CASSPWTRSSYEQYF.

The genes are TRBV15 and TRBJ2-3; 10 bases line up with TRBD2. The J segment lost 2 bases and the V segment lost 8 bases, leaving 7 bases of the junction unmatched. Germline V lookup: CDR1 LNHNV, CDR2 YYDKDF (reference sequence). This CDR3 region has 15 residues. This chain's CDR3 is CATRLAGAPTDTQYF. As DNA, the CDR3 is TGTGCCACCCGACTAGCGGGTGCCCCCACAGATACGCAGTATTTT.

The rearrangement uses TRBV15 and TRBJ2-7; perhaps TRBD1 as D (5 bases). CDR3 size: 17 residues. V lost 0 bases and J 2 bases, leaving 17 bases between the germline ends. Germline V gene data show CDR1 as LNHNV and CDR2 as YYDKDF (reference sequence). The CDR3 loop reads CATSRDYPSGLTYEQYF. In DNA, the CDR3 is TGTGCCACCAGCAGAGATTATCCCTCAGGGTTGACCTACGAGCAGTACTTC.

The CDR3 coding sequence is TGTGCCAGCAGTTTTTCCGGACAGCCCTGGTTCTTC. Protein product: CASSFSGQPWFF. The V call is TRBV12-3 or TRBV12-4, the J call TRBJ2-1; tentatively, D is TRBD1 (6 bases). V dropped 3 bases and J dropped 15 bases, with 15 bases sitting between them. CDR3 length equals 12 residues.

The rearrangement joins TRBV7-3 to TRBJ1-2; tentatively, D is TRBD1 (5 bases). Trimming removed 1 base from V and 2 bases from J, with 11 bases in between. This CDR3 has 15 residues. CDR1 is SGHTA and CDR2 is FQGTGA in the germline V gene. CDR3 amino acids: CASSLNQGGNYGYTF. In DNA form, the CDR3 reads TGTGCCAGCAGCTTAAACCAGGGAGGAAACTATGGCTACACCTTC.

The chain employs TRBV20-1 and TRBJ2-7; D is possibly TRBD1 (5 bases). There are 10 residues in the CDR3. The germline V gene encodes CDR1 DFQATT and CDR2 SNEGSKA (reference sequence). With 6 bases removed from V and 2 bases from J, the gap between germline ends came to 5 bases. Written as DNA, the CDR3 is TGCAGTGCAGGGGCCTACGAGCAGTACTTC. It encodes CSAGAYEQYF.

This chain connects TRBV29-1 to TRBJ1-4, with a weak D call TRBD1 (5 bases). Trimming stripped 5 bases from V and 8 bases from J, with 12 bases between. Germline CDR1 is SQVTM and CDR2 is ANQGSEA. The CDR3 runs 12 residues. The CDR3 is CSVRGGPEKLFF. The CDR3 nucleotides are TGCAGCGTTAGGGGAGGACCAGAAAAACTGTTTTTT.

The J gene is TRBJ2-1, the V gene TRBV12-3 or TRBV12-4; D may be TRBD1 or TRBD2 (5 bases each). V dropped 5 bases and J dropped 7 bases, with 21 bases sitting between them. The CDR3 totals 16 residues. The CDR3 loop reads CASSRFGVSGRNEQFF. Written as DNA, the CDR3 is TGTGCCAGCAGTCGCTTCGGGGTATCGGGGCGGAATGAGCAGTTCTTC.

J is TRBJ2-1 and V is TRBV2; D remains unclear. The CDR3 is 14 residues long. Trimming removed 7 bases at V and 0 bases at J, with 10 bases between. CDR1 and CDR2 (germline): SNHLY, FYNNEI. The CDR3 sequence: CASTPKHSYNEQFF. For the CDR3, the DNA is TGTGCCAGCACGCCAAAACACTCCTACAATGAGCAGTTCTTC.

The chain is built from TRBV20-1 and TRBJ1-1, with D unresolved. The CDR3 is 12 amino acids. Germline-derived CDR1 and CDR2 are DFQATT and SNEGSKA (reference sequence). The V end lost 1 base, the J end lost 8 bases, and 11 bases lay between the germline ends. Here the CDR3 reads CSARAVHPEAFF. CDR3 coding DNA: TGCAGTGCTAGAGCCGTCCACCCCGAAGCTTTCTTT.